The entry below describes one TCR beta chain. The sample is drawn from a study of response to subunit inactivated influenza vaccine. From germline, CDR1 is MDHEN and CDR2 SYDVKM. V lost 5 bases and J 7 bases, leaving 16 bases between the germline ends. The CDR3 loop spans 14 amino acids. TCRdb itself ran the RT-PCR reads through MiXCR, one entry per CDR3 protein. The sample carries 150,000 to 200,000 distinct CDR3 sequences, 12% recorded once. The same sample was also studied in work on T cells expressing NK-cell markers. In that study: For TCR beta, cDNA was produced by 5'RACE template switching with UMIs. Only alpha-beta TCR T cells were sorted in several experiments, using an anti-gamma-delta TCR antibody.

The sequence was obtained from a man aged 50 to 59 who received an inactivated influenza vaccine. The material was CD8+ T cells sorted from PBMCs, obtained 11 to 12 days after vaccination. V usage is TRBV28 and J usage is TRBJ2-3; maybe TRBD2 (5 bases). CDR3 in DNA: TGTGCCAGCAGTCGGGTGGCTAGCAAGTATACGCAGTATTTT. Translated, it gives CASSRVASKYTQYF.